This record looks at one T cell receptor beta chain sequence and its context. Its cognate antigen has yet to be identified. No base quality values were provided; no much bigger clone lies one nucleotide off. Preparation of the library involved the immunoSEQ multiplex PCR assay. For most patients, genomic DNA was isolated with the Qiagen DNeasy Blood and Tissue Kit and sent frozen to Adaptive Biotechnologies for TCR sequencing. For most patients, high-throughput TCR-beta CDR3 sequencing of genomic DNA was performed by Adaptive Biotechnologies. In the source study's methods: Adaptive's ImmunoSEQ software was the source of the TCR sequencing data for 15 to 20 patients, while a few other patients were processed with MiXCR and VDJtools. CD4 versus CD8 sorting errors were corrected by removing sequences found in both subsets at a frequency ratio below 5:1. Because the origin of CDR3 nucleotide sequences shared between donor and recipient could not be assigned, those sequences were removed. To count as alloreactive, a clone needed at least 2-fold expansion over unstimulated cells and a minimum CFSE-low frequency of 0.002% (template counts) or 0.001% (read counts). Clones detected in sequenced pre-transplant spleen, lymph node, or MLR CFSE-low populations of the donor or recipient were defined as mappable. The cumulative frequency of alloreactive clones was calculated as a percentage of all sequences, weighted by copy number. TCRdb's version of the immuneACCESS table is confined to in-frame rearrangements and falls short of the full clone set. An unresolved V gene accounts for under half of the shortfall where checked; the remainder is of unknown origin. That table gives V, J and clone size, and the DNA gave D and trimming. The sample table lists fewer than 150,000 clones, approximately 94% of them with a count of one. The top ten clonotypes cover about 0.16% of the sample.

The data stem from a study of graft-versus-host responses after intestinal transplantation (dated by TCRdb to about 2021). Broadly, across the study: Multivisceral, liver-intestinal, or isolated intestinal transplants were received by the recipients. Donor T cell macrochimerism was defined as a peak of at least 4% donor T cells among recipient peripheral blood mononuclear cells. Rather than going through the commercial service, samples from three later patients were sequenced in-house on an Illumina MiSeq and processed with MiXCR. After intestinal transplantation, graft-versus-host and host-versus-graft alloreactive T cell clones were followed in the graft, circulation and bone marrow using bulk TCR-beta CDR3 sequencing. Alloreactive clones were identified by sequencing pre-transplant mixed lymphocyte reaction products and comparing these products with unstimulated pre-transplant donor and recipient T cells. Of the 20 to 25 intestinal transplant recipients enrolled in the cohort, one of whom was a retransplant, a few patients without pretransplant specimens were excluded. Every recipient was given anti-thymocyte globulin induction, then maintenance tacrolimus and steroids for approximately 3 years.

CDR1 and CDR2 (SEHNR, FQNEAQ) derive from the germline V gene (reference sequence). The CDR3 starts with the cysteine, ends with the phenylalanine, and has 14 residues. CDR3 DNA is the only sequence kept; it has 42 bases, read in frame from the first base. Trimming removed 6 bases from V and 0 bases from J, leaving 8 bases between the germline ends. In the paper's terms, the time point label means: cells obtained before transplantation from donor or recipient. CD3+CD4+ and CD3+CD8+ populations were FACS-sorted from unstimulated pre-transplant donor and recipient cells taken from spleen or lymph nodes. Findings and caveats that apply to the study as a whole: The conclusions were limited by the relatively low number and heterogeneity of the intestinal transplant patients. GvH clones turned up in recipient bone marrow, with some appearing earlier in ileal mucosa or blood, a pattern consistent with an intestinal mucosal origin. Peak levels of circulating GvH clones were associated with declines in HvG clones early after transplant. High GvH to HvG T cell clonal ratios were observed in the allografts of patients with donor T cell macrochimerism.

This clonotype originated in a human donor who received an intestinal transplant. The sequence is built from TRBV7-9 and TRBJ1-4; the D gene remains uncertain. The starting material was unstimulated CD4+ T cells sorted from spleen or lymph node cells, obtained before intestinal transplant. The CDR3 protein sequence reads: CASRPGTTNEKLFF. The nucleotide sequence is TGTGCCAGCAGACCCGGGACAACTAATGAAAAACTGTTTTTT.